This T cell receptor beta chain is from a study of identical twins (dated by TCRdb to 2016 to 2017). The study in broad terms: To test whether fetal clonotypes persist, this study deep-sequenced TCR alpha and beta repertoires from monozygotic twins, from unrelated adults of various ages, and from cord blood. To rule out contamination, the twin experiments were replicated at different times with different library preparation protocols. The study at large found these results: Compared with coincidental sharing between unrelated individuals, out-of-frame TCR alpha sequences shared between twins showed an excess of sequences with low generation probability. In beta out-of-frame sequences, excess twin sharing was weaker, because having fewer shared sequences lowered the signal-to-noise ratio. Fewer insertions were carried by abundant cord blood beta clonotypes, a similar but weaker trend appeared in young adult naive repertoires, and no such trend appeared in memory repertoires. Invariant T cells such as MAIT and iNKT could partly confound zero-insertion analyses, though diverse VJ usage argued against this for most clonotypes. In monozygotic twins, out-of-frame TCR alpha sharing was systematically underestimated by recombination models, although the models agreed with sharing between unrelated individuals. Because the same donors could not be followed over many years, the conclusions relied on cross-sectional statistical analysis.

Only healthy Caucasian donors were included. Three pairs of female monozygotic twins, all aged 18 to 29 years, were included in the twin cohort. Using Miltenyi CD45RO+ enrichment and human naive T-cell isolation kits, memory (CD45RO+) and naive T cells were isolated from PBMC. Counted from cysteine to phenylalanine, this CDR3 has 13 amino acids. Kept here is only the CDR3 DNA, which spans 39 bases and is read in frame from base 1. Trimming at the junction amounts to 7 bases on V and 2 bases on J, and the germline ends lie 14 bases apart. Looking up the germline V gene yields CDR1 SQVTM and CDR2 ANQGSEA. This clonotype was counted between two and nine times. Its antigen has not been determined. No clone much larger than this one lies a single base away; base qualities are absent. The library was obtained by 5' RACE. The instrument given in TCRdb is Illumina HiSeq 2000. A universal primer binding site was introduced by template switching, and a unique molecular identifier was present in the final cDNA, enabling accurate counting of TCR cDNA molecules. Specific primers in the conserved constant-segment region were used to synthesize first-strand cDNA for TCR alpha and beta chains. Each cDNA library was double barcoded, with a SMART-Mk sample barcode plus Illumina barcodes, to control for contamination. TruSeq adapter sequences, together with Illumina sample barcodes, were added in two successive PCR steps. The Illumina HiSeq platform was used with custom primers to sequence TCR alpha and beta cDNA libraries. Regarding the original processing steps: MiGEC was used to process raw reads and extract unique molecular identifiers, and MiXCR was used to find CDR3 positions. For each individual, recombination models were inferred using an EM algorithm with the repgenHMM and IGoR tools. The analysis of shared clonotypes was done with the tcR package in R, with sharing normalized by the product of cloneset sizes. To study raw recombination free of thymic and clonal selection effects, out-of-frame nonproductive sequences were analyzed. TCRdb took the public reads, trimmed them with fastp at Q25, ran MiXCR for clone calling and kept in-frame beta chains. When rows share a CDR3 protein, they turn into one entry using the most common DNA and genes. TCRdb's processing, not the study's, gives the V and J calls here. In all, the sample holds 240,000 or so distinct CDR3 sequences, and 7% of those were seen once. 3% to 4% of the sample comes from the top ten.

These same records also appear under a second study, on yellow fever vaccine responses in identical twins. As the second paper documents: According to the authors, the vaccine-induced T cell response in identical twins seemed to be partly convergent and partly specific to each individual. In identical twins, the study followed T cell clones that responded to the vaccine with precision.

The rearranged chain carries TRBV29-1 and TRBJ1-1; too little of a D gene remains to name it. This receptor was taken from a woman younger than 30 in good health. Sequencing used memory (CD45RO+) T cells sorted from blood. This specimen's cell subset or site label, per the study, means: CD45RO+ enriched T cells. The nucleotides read TGCAGCGGCCAACAGCAGTTCAACACTGAAGCTTTCTTT. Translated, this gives CSGQQQFNTEAFF.